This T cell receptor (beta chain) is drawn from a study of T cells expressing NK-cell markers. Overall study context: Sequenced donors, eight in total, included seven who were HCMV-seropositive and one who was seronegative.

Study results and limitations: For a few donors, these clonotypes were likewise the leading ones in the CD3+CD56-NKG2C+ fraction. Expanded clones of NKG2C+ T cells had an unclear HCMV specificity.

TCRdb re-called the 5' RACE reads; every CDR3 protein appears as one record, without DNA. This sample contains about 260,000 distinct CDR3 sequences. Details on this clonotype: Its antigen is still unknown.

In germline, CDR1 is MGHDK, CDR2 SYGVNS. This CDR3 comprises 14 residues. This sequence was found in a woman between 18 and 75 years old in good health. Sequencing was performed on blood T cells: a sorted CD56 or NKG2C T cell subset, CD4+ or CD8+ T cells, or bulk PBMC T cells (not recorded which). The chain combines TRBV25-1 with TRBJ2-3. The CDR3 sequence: CASSEWASTDTQYF.